This T cell receptor (beta chain) was recovered during a study of cytomegalovirus exposure and HLA in healthy donors. Study observations and caveats: Among immune exposure information, only CMV serostatus was available.

Notes on this clone: Its antigen is still unknown.

A multiplex PCR was run with 60 Vbeta primers and 13 Jbeta primers. TCRdb's copy holds only in-frame clones and misses some; the assay was immunoSEQ multiplex PCR. The repertoire holds about 140,000 clones, with roughly 81% as singletons. The origin of this receptor is a female donor in good health and CMV-seronegative. The sequenced material came from PBMCs.

The CDR3 loop reads CASRASQSHQPQHF. The CDR3, as DNA: TGTGCCAGCAGGGCCTCACAAAGTCATCAGCCCCAGCATTTT. V is TRBV7-2 and J is TRBJ1-5; D unresolved. This CDR3 spans 14 amino acids. Per the germline V gene, CDR1 is SGHTA and CDR2 is FQGNSA. Trimming took 6 bases from V and 5 from J, leaving 14 bases between them.